The entry below gives a single TCR beta chain sequence along with its context. The antigen it recognizes is unknown. Base-call qualities are not available, and no considerably larger clone is one nucleotide away. The library was generated by the immunoSEQ multiplex PCR assay. Entries here come from immuneACCESS through TCRdb and include only in-frame sequences with V and J called. Some clones fail to appear in such tables; in the studies checked, an unresolved V gene covers under half of the shortfall, and the cause of the remainder is unknown. The table for this sample lists fewer than 65,000 clones; roughly 90% of them were counted only once. The ten largest account for 3.3% of the sample. For CDR1 and CDR2, the germline V gene lists MRHNA and SNTAGT. V drops 2 bases and J drops 5 bases, leaving 8 bases in between. Including the terminal cysteine and phenylalanine, the CDR3 comprises 13 residues. The only DNA kept is the CDR3, 39 bases in frame from the first base.

The sample belongs to a study of T cell changes during pregnancy in multiple sclerosis (dated by TCRdb to between 2019 and 2020). At the level of the whole study: Changes in the T cell repertoire over the course of pregnancy were examined in this study in women with multiple sclerosis.

The sequence was obtained from a female donor in good health, enrolled as a control in a pregnancy study. The sample consisted of peripheral blood, taken in the first trimester of pregnancy. The V gene is TRBV6-4 and the J gene is TRBJ2-3, with TRBD2 perhaps the D gene, on 5 matching bases. In nucleotides, the sequence is TGTGCCAGCAGTGACCAGGCGGGAGATACGCAGTATTTT. The resulting protein is CASSDQAGDTQYF.